This T cell receptor (beta chain) was observed in a study of cytomegalovirus exposure and HLA in healthy donors. Trimming left V 2 bases short and J 4 bases short, with 3 bases between. The CDR3 sequence is 12 residues long. The germline gives CDR1 MDHEN, CDR2 SYDVKM. This clone came up once. A multiplex PCR was run with 60 Vbeta primers and 13 Jbeta primers. Libraries were prepared by immunoSEQ multiplex PCR; TCRdb keeps only in-frame clonotypes and omits some of them. The profile shows approximately 120,000 clones, over 70% of them singletons. The genes are TRBV28 and TRBJ1-5, with D unresolved. The material sequenced was PBMCs. The TCR was taken from a woman in her forties or fifties in good health and CMV-seronegative. The CDR3 loop reads CASSLLNQPQHF. The CDR3 DNA reads TGTGCCAGCAGTTTACTTAATCAGCCCCAGCATTTT. Combining the CDR3 with reference TRBV28 and TRBJ1-5 gives the whole variable domain DVKVTQSSRYLVKRTGEKVFLECVQDMDHENMFWYRQDPGLGLRLIYFSYDVKMKEKGDIPEGYSVSREKKERFSLILESASTNQTSMYLCASSLLNQPQHFGDGTRLSIL.